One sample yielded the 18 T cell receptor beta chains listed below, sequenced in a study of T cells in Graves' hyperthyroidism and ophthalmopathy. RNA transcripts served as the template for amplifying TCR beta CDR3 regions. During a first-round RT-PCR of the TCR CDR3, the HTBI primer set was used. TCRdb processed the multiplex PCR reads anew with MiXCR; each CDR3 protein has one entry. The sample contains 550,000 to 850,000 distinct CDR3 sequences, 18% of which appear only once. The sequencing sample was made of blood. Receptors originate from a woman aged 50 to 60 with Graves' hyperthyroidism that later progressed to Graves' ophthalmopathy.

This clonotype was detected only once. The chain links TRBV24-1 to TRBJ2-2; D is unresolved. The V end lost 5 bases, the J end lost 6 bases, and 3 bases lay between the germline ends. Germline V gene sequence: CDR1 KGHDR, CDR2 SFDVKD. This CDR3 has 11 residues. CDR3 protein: CATSGSGELFF. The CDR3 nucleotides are TGTGCCACCAGTGGATCCGGGGAGCTGTTTTTT.

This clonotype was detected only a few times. Here the CDR3 DNA reads TGTGCCTGGAGCCCAGACAGACTCTATGGCTACACCTTC. Translating gives CAWSPDRLYGYTF. This sequence joins TRBV30 and TRBJ1-2; TRBD1 is a possible D gene (5 bases). CDR1 and CDR2 (germline): GTSNPN, SVGIG (reference sequence). This CDR3 contains 13 residues. With 3 bases removed from V and 4 bases from J, the gap between germline ends came to 12 bases.

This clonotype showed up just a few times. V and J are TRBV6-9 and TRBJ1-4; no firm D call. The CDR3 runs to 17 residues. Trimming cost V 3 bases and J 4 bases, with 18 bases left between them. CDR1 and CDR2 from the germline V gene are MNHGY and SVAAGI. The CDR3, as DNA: TGTGCCAGCAGTTACCCTGAGGAGGGTCCCTTTAATGAAAAACTGTTTTTT. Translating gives CASSYPEEGPFNEKLFF.

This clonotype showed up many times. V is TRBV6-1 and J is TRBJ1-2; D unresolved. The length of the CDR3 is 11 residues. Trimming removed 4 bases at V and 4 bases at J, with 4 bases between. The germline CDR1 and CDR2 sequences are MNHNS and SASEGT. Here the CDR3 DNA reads TGTGCCAGCAGTGGACTCTATGGCTACACCTTC. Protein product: CASSGLYGYTF.

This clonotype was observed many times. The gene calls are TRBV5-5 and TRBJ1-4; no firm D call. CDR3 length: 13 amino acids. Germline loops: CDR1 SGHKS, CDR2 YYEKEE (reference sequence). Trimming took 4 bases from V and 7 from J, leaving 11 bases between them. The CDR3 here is CASSLWTAEKLFF. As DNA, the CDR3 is TGTGCCAGCAGCCTTTGGACTGCTGAAAAACTGTTTTTT.

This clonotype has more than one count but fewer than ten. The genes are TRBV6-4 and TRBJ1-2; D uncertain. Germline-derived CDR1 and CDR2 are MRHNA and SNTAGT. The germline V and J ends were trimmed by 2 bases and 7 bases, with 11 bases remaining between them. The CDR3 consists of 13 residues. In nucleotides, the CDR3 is TGTGCCAGCAGTGACGGGGAGTGGGGTGGCTACACCTTC. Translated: CASSDGEWGGYTF.

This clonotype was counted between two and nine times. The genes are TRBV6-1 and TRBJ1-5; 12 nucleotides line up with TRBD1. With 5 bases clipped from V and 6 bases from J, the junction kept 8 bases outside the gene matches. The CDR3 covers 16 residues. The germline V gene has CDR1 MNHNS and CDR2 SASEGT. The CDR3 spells CASSTRDRGPAQPQHF. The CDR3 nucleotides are TGTGCCAGCAGTACCCGGGACAGGGGGCCGGCTCAGCCCCAGCATTTT.

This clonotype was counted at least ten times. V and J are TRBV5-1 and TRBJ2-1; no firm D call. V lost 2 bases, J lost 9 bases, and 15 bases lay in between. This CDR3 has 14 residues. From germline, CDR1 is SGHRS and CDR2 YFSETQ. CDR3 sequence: CASSLPGPNGEQFF. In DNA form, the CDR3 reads TGCGCCAGCAGCTTACCGGGCCCCAACGGTGAGCAGTTCTTC.

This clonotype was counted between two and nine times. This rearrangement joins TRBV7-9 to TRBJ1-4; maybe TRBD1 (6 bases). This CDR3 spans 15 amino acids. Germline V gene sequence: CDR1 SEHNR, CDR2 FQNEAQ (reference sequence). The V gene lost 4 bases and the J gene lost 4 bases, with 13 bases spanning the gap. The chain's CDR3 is CASSWGAGDNEKLFF. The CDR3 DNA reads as TGTGCCAGCAGCTGGGGGGCAGGAGATAATGAAAAACTGTTTTTT.

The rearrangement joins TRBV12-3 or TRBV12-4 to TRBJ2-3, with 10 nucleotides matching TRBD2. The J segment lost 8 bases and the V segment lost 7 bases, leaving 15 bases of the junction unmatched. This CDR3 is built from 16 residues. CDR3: CASTGTSENAQSTQYF. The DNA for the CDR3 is TGTGCCAGCACCGGGACTAGCGAAAATGCACAGAGTACGCAGTATTTT.

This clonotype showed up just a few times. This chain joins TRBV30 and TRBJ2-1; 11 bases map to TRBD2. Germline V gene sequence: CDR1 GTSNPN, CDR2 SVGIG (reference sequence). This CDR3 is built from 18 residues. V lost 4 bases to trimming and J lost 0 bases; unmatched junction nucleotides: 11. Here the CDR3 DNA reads TGTGCCTGGATTAAGGACTCTAGCGGGGGGTTCTCCTACAATGAGCAGTTCTTC. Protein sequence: CAWIKDSSGGFSYNEQFF.

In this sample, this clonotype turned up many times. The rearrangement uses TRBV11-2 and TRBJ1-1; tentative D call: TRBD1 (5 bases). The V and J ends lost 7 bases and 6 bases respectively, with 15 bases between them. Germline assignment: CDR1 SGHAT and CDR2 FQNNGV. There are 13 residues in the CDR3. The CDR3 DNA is TGTGCCAGCACTGGGGCGATGGTCGCTGAAGCTTTCTTT. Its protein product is CASTGAMVAEAFF. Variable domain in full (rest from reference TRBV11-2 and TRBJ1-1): EAGVAQSPRYKIIEKRQSVAFWCNPISGHATLYWYQQILGQGPKLLIQFQNNGVVDDSQLPKDRFSAERLKGVDSTLKIQPAKLEDSAVYLCASTGAMVAEAFFGQGTRLTVV.

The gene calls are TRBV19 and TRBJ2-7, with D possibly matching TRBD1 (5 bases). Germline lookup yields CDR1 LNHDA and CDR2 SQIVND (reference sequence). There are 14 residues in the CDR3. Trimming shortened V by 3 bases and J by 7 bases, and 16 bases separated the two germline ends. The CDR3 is CASSMSVGRGEQYF. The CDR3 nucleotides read TGTGCCAGTAGTATGTCGGTGGGGCGCGGAGAGCAGTACTTC.

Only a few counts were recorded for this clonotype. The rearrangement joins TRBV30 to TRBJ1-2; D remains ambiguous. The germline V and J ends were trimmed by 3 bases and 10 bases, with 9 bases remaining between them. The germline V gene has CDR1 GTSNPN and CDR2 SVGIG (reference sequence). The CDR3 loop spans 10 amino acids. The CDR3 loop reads CAWRRGDYTF. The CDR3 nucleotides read TGTGCCTGGAGGCGGGGTGACTACACCTTC.

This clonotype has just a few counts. The CDR3 coding sequence is TGTGCCAGTAGTTCCGGCCGGTCGGGACATTCCTACAATGAGCAGTTCTTC. Its protein product is CASSSGRSGHSYNEQFF. This chain uses TRBV19 with TRBJ2-1, with D possibly being TRBD1 (6 bases). The CDR3 is 17 amino acids. Germline assignment: CDR1 LNHDA and CDR2 SQIVND (reference sequence). V was cut by 5 bases and J by 1 base, with 18 bases left in between.

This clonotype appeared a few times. CDR3 in DNA: TGCGCCAGCAGCCAGTCTACTGGGTTTAGAGGCTACACCTTC. Amino acids: CASSQSTGFRGYTF. The chain employs TRBV4-1 and TRBJ1-2; no clear D gene. Germline V gene data show CDR1 as MGHRA and CDR2 as YSYEKL. Trimming cost V 3 bases and J 8 bases, with 16 bases left between them. The CDR3 loop spans 14 amino acids.

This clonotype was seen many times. Written as DNA, the CDR3 is TGTGCCAGCAGCTCAACTCTCCGCGCTGAAGCTTTCTTT. This encodes CASSSTLRAEAFF. The V and J genes are TRBV5-6 and TRBJ1-1; the D is unclear. This CDR3 spans 13 amino acids. Germline CDR1 and CDR2: SGHDT and YYEEEE. V lost 3 bases and J lost 6, with 12 bases in between.

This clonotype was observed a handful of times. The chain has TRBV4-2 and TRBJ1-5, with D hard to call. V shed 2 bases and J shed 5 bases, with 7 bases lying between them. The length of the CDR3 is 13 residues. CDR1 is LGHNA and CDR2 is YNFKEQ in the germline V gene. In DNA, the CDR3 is TGTGCCAGCAGCCAACCCCGTGATCAGCCCCAGCATTTT. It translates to CASSQPRDQPQHF.